The present entry profiles one T cell receptor (beta chain) with its context. Antigen: not known. Time point meaning: after dendritic cell vaccination, including at tumor progression/relapse. Selection required adequate fresh-frozen tumor tissue plus more than two years' survival data. No glioblastoma patient carried an isocitrate dehydrogenase mutation. These data belong to a study of glioma-infiltrating T cells after dendritic cell vaccination. In the study overall: At biweekly intervals, patients got three intradermal dendritic cell vaccine injections.

General study findings and limits: Only a small number of patients had complete blood and tumor samples.

Repertoires were generated with immunoSEQ multiplex PCR, while TCRdb's copy carries only in-frame clones and drops some. This sample yields tens of thousands of clones, of which 80% to 85% are seen a single time; 5.5% to 8% belongs to the top ten. This receptor was identified in a human donor with glioblastoma. This material consisted of blood, taken after dendritic cell vaccination.

The CDR3 DNA is TGCGCCAGCAGCTTTGGGGAGCGTGGGTACGAGCAGTACTTC. This encodes CASSFGERGYEQYF. The chain couples TRBV5-1 to TRBJ2-7, with D possibly matching TRBD2 (5 bases). The CDR3 has 14 residues. Trimming removed 2 bases from V and 4 bases from J, with 13 bases in between. Germline assignment: CDR1 SGHRS and CDR2 YFSETQ.